Sequencing of this T cell receptor beta chain was carried out in a study of control samples from healthy donors and cancer patients. Generated by immunoSEQ multiplex PCR, the TCRdb table keeps only in-frame clones and is missing some. The sample has 75,000 to 95,000 clones, 85% to 90% seen once. This CDR3 region has 14 residues. V lost 6 bases, J lost 9 bases, and 11 bases stayed unmatched. Germline lookup yields CDR1 MNHEY and CDR2 SVGEGT. This chain links TRBV6-2 or TRBV6-3 with TRBJ2-4; 7 bases line up with TRBD2. Sequencing was performed on PBMCs. The sequence came from a woman between 45 and 60 years old with colorectal cancer. The CDR3 protein is CASSHREDFGIQYF. DNA for the CDR3: TGTGCCAGCAGCCACCGGGAGGACTTTGGCATTCAGTACTTC.